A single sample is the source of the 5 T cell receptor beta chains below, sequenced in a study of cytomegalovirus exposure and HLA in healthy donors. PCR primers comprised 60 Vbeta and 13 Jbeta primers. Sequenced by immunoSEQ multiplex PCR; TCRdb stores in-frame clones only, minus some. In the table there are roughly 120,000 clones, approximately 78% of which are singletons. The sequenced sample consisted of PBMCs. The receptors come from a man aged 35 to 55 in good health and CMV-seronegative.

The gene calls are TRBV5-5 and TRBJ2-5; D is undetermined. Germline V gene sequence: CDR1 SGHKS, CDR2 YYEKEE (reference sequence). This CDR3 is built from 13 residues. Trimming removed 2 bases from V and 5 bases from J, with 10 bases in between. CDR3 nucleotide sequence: TGTGCCAGCAGCTTTGGAACCGGGGAGACCCAGTACTTC. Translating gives CASSFGTGETQYF.

The CDR3 protein is CASSLVGQLNTEAFF. For the CDR3, the DNA is TGTGCCAGCAGCTTAGTGGGACAACTGAACACTGAAGCTTTCTTT. V usage is TRBV7-9 and J usage is TRBJ1-1, with TRBD1 as a possible D gene (6 bases). Germline values: CDR1 SEHNR, CDR2 FQNEAQ (reference sequence). The CDR3 has 15 residues. Trimming pared 1 base from V and 0 bases from J, leaving 9 bases between.

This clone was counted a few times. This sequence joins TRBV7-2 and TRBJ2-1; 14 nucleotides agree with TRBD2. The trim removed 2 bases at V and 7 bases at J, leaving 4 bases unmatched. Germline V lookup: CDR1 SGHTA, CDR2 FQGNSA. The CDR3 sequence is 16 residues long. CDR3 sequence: CASSLKGTSGGNEQFF. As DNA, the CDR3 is TGTGCCAGCAGCTTAAAGGGGACTAGCGGGGGTAATGAGCAGTTCTTC.

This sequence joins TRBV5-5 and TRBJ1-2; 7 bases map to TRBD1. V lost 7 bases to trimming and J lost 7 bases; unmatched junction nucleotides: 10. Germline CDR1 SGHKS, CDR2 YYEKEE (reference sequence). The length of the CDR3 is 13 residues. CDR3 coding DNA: TGTGCCAGCTACCACAGGGGATGGATTGGCTACACCTTC. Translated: CASYHRGWIGYTF.

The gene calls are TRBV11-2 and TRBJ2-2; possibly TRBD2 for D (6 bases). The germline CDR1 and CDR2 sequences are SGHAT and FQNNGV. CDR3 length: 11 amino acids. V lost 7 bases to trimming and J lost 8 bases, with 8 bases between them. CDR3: CASTREGELFF. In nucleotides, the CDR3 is TGTGCCAGCACCCGGGAGGGGGAGCTGTTTTTT.